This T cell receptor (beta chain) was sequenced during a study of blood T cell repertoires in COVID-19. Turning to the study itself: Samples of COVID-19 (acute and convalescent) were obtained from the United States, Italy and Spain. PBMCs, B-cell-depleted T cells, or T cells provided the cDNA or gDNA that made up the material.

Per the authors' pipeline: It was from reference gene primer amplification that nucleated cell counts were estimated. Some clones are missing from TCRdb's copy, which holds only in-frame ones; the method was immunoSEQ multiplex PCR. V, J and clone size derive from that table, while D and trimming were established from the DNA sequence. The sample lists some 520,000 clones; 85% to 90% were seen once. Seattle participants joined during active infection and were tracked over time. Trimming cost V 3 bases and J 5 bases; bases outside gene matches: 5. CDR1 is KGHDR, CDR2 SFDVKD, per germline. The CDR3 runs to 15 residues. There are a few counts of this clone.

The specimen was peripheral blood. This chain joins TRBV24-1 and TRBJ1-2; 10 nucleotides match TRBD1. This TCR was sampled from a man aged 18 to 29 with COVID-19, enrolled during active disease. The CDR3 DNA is TGTGCCACCAGTGATGCCGGGACAGGGGATTATGGCTACACCTTC. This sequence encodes CATSDAGTGDYGYTF.